This entry lists 20 T cell receptor beta chains sequenced from one sample in a study of cytomegalovirus exposure and HLA in healthy donors. The PCR employed 60 Vbeta primers together with 13 Jbeta primers. Some clones are missing from TCRdb's copy, which holds only in-frame ones; the method was immunoSEQ multiplex PCR. The sample yields over 45,000 clones, about four fifths seen once. The sample consisted of PBMCs. Receptors originate from a boy younger than 18 in good health and CMV-seropositive.

The chain has TRBV15 and TRBJ1-1; possibly TRBD1 for D (6 bases). Germline CDR1 reads LNHNV; CDR2 reads YYDKDF (reference sequence). The CDR3 sequence is 16 residues long. V lost 1 base and J lost 4, with 16 bases in between. CDR3 in amino acids: CATSRGLGGARTEAFF. CDR3 coding DNA: TGTGCCACCAGCAGAGGCCTTGGGGGGGCGCGCACTGAAGCTTTCTTT.

V gene TRBV5-1 combines with J gene TRBJ2-3; a possible D gene is TRBD2 (6 bases). CDR3 size: 15 residues. CDR1 and CDR2 from the germline V gene are SGHRS and YFSETQ. V lost 0 bases and J lost 6, with 14 bases in between. The CDR3 coding sequence is TGCGCCAGCAGCTTGGTGGGGGGATTGTCGGATACGCAGTATTTT. It translates to CASSLVGGLSDTQYF.

The gene calls are TRBV29-1 and TRBJ2-1; a possible D gene is TRBD2 (6 bases). This CDR3 has 13 amino acids. In germline, CDR1 is SQVTM, CDR2 ANQGSEA. The V and J ends lost 6 bases and 6 bases respectively, with 15 bases between them. The chain's CDR3 is CSVGGKVGNEQFF. In DNA form, the CDR3 reads TGCAGCGTGGGGGGAAAAGTTGGCAATGAGCAGTTCTTC.

CDR3 protein: CASSRTVQGGSNQPQHF. In nucleotides, the CDR3 is TGTGCCAGCAGCCGAACCGTACAGGGGGGGAGCAATCAGCCCCAGCATTTT. The chain is built from TRBV5-5 and TRBJ1-5, with 8 bases that match TRBD1. There are 17 residues in the CDR3. The trim removed 4 bases at V and 1 base at J, leaving 10 bases unmatched. Germline CDR1 and CDR2: SGHKS and YYEKEE (reference sequence).

The chain has TRBV9 and TRBJ1-2; 7 nucleotides line up with TRBD1. Germline loops: CDR1 SGDLS, CDR2 YYNGEE. The trim removed 1 base at V and 6 bases at J, leaving 6 bases unmatched. The CDR3 runs to 14 residues. DNA of the CDR3: TGTGCCAGCAGCGTACGGGCAGGGGGAAATGGCTACACCTTC. As protein: CASSVRAGGNGYTF.

The chain has TRBV29-1 and TRBJ2-5, with 12 bases fitting TRBD2. The CDR3 spans 14 residues. Germline V CDR1 and CDR2: SQVTM, ANQGSEA. Unmatched junction bases numbered 4, after V lost 3 bases and J lost 5 bases. The CDR3 region has the DNA TGCAGCGTTGACCGGACTAGCGGGGATGAGACCCAGTACTTC. It yields the protein CSVDRTSGDETQYF.

The CDR3 DNA sequence: TGTGCCAGTAGTATAGGCAGGCCAACTAATGAAAAACTGTTTTTT. It translates to CASSIGRPTNEKLFF. V is TRBV19 and J is TRBJ1-4; D not resolved. The CDR3 spans 15 residues. Germline CDR1 is LNHDA and CDR2 is SQIVND (reference sequence). Between the trimmed V and J ends, which lost 1 base and 0 bases, there was a span of 6 bases.

In DNA form, the CDR3 reads TGTGCCAGCAGTGCGCGGGGGGAAGAGACCCAGTACTTC. This gives the protein CASSARGEETQYF. V usage is TRBV2 and J usage is TRBJ2-5; TRBD2 aligns across 8 bases. CDR1 is SNHLY, CDR2 FYNNEI, per germline. V shed 4 bases, J shed 3 bases, and the junction held 1 base outside the gene matches. The CDR3 is 13 residues long.

This chain connects TRBV27 to TRBJ1-5; D gene uncertain. V was trimmed by 4 bases and J by 2 bases, leaving 6 bases between them. CDR1 and CDR2 (germline): MNHEY, SMNVEV (reference sequence). The CDR3 has 13 amino acids. This CDR3 reads CASSSRGNQPQHF. CDR3 DNA sequence: TGTGCCAGCAGTTCCCGAGGCAATCAGCCCCAGCATTTT.

The chain uses TRBV7-9 and TRBJ2-3; no clear D gene. This CDR3 contains 16 residues. Germline V gene lookup returns CDR1 SEHNR and CDR2 FQNEAQ (reference sequence). V was shortened by 2 bases and J by 5 bases, with 17 bases between the two germline ends. The chain's CDR3 is CASSLLVRKNGDTQYF. DNA for the CDR3: TGTGCCAGCAGCTTATTGGTTCGAAAGAACGGAGATACGCAGTATTTT.

The rearrangement links TRBV5-6 to TRBJ2-7, with D perhaps matching TRBD1 (6 bases). Germline V gene sequence: CDR1 SGHDT, CDR2 YYEEEE. V was trimmed by 1 base and J by 3 bases, leaving 17 bases between them. This CDR3 region has 16 residues. The CDR3 loop reads CASSLRVGQLLYEQYF. The CDR3, as DNA: TGTGCCAGCAGCTTGAGGGTAGGACAGCTACTCTACGAGCAGTACTTC.

V is TRBV5-1 and J is TRBJ2-3; a possible D gene is TRBD1 (5 bases). Trimming stripped 7 bases from V and 4 bases from J, with 16 bases between. This CDR3 spans 14 amino acids. Germline-derived CDR1 and CDR2 are SGHRS and YFSETQ. CDR3 protein: CASAWRQPADTQYF. Written as DNA, the CDR3 is TGCGCCAGCGCCTGGAGACAGCCCGCAGATACGCAGTATTTT. The whole variable domain, remainder taken from reference TRBV5-1 and TRBJ2-3, is KAGVTQTPRYLIKTRGQQVTLSCSPISGHRSVSWYQQTPGQGLQFLFEYFSETQRNKGNFPGRFSGRQFSNSRSEMNVSTLELGDSALYLCASAWRQPADTQYFGPGTRLTVL.

Regarding this clone: Other DNA sequences in this sample translate to the same CDR3. The chain uses TRBV10-2 and TRBJ1-1, with D perhaps matching TRBD1 (6 bases). There are 13 residues in the CDR3. V shed 8 bases and J shed 2 bases, with 12 bases lying between them. Per the germline V gene, CDR1 is WSHSY and CDR2 is SAAADI. The CDR3 nucleotides are TGCGCCAGCGGGGGGGCGGGAAACACTGAAGCTTTCTTT. Protein: CASGGAGNTEAFF.

Only one count was recorded for this clone. V is TRBV27 and J is TRBJ2-3, with D possibly TRBD1 on 6 matching bases. From germline, CDR1 is MNHEY and CDR2 SMNVEV (reference sequence). V gave up 5 bases and J gave up 2 bases, with 14 bases separating them. The CDR3 covers 15 residues. The CDR3 DNA reads as TGTGCCAGCAGTCTCGCAGGGGTCTTCACAGATACGCAGTATTTT. Its protein is CASSLAGVFTDTQYF.

The chain carries TRBV7-9 and TRBJ2-1; TRBD1 matches at 9 bases. This CDR3 comprises 15 residues. With V trimmed by 5 bases and J by 4 bases, 6 bases remained unmatched. The germline V gene encodes CDR1 SEHNR and CDR2 FQNEAQ (reference sequence). CDR3 sequence (DNA): TGTGCCAGCAGCCTCCGGGACAGGGCTTACAATGAGCAGTTCTTC. Its translation: CASSLRDRAYNEQFF.

The chain carries TRBV28 and TRBJ1-4, with D possibly matching TRBD1 (5 bases). Germline V CDR1 and CDR2: MDHEN, SYDVKM. The germline V and J ends were trimmed by 7 bases and 5 bases, with 17 bases remaining between them. The CDR3 is made up of 15 amino acids. The CDR3 DNA follows: TGTGCCAGCACGACTTTGGTGGGGCCAAATGAAAAACTGTTTTTT. Amino acids: CASTTLVGPNEKLFF.

The chain combines TRBV2 with TRBJ2-5; TRBD2 matches at 7 bases. Germline CDR1 SNHLY, CDR2 FYNNEI. The CDR3 totals 12 residues. Germline trimming cut 10 bases from V and 1 base from J; bases unmatched to any gene: 3. The CDR3 DNA is TGTGCCACTTCTAGCGGCCAAGAGACCCAGTACTTC. Amino acid sequence: CATSSGQETQYF.

The chain recombines TRBV6-1 with TRBJ1-2, with D maybe TRBD1 (5 bases). The germline CDR1 and CDR2 sequences are MNHNS and SASEGT. The CDR3 loop spans 12 amino acids. Trimming took 4 bases from V and 8 from J, leaving 11 bases between them. CDR3 protein: CASSVQVSGYTF. The CDR3 DNA follows: TGTGCCAGCAGTGTACAGGTTTCGGGCTACACCTTC.

This clone was observed once. This chain links TRBV7-8 with TRBJ1-6; tentatively, D is TRBD1 (6 bases). The V and J ends lost 1 base and 10 bases respectively, with 8 bases between them. CDR3 length: 13 amino acids. Germline loops: CDR1 SGHVS, CDR2 FQNEAQ. The CDR3: CASSLDRDSPLHF. DNA of the CDR3: TGTGCCAGCAGCTTAGACAGGGACTCACCCCTCCACTTT.

The genes are TRBV27 and TRBJ2-4; 7 bases match TRBD1. This CDR3 region has 13 residues. Germline CDR1 MNHEY, CDR2 SMNVEV (reference sequence). J was trimmed by 2 bases and V by 7 bases; bases with no gene match: 2. The DNA of the CDR3 is TGTGCCAGCATGAGGGGGCCCAAAAACATTCAGTACTTC. Translated: CASMRGPKNIQYF.